The TCR beta chain under discussion was sequenced for a study of T cells expressing NK-cell markers. Study-level background: Of eight sequenced donors, seven were HCMV-seropositive and one HCMV-seronegative. Study-level points and caveats: More than 5 donors showed dominant NKG2C+ clonotypes comprising roughly 1.0-7.5% of their CD8+ T cells. Questions lingered over whether expanded NKG2C+ T cell clones were HCMV-specific.

Libraries used 5'RACE template switching adding universal primer site and UMIs. TCRdb reprocessed the 5' RACE reads; each CDR3 protein has one entry and no DNA is given. Its table records about 150,000 distinct CDR3 sequences. About this clonotype itself: What it binds is not known.

This CDR3 has 20 amino acids. Germline V gene data show CDR1 as SGHNT and CDR2 as YYREEE (reference sequence). The rearrangement joins TRBV5-4 to TRBJ2-1; TCRdb proposes TRBD2, but this gene call is untestable without DNA. Sample: blood T cells: a sorted CD56 or NKG2C T cell subset, CD4+ or CD8+ T cells, or bulk PBMC T cells (not recorded which). This receptor was identified in a man aged 18-75 years in good health. The CDR3 loop is CASSSPGLAGLKGSYNEQFF.